Detailed here is one T cell receptor (beta chain). The antigen is not known. The record originates from a study of T cell responses to AZD1222 COVID-19 vaccine. Study-wide background: Pooled together were second doses at about 4 or about 12 weeks. Whole-study findings and limits: Just a handful of AZD1222 recipients were seropositive at baseline. Donors in the cohort were predominantly white British and more often female, and clonal diversity was possibly underestimated.

Using immunoSEQ multiplex PCR, the repertoire was profiled, and TCRdb retains in-frame clones only, with some absent. The data contain 40,000 to 45,000 clones, 80% of them singletons. The V gene end was trimmed by 6 bases and the J gene end by 1 base; junction bases not matched to a gene: 6. CDR1 and CDR2 (germline): SNHLY, FYNNEI. The CDR3 runs 15 residues. The TCR originated in an adult in good health. The V gene is TRBV2, the J gene TRBJ1-5, with 7 bases lining up with TRBD1. The starting material was peripheral blood, obtained on day 0 of AZD1222 vaccination. Here the CDR3 DNA reads TGTGCCAGCAGGACAGGGTTTGACAGCAATCAGCCCCAGCATTTT. This sequence encodes CASRTGFDSNQPQHF.